These 29 T cell receptor beta chains came from one sample sequenced in a study of CD8+CD57+ T cells in acquired aplastic anemia. Investigators profiled TCR beta VDJ and CDR3 from genomic DNA template. A single record per CDR3 protein comes from TCRdb applying MiXCR to the reads. The sample records 120,000 or so distinct CDR3 sequences, 45% to 60% being singletons. The authors sequenced patients whose flow cytometry had shown CD8+CD57+ cell expansion. Sequencing used sorted CD4+, CD8+, or CD8+CD57+ T cells (not recorded which) from PBMCs. These receptors came from a human donor with aplastic anemia.

The genes are TRBV5-1 and TRBJ1-1; 8 nucleotides match TRBD1. The CDR3 length is 12 residues. Germline lookup yields CDR1 SGHRS and CDR2 YFSETQ. After removal of 5 bases from V and 8 bases from J, the junction contained 5 bases not matched to a gene. CDR3 amino acids: CASRLTGGEAFF. CDR3 in DNA: TGCGCCAGCAGGTTAACAGGGGGAGAAGCTTTCTTT.

In this sample, this clonotype turned up many times. The V and J genes are TRBV10-3 and TRBJ2-1; maybe TRBD2 (6 bases). V was cut by 2 bases and J by 4 bases, with 15 bases left in between. CDR1 is ENHRY and CDR2 is SYGVKD in the germline V gene. CDR3 length: 16 residues. The CDR3 coding sequence is TGTGCCATCAGTGAGGGGTCTAGTGGGACTTACAATGAGCAGTTCTTC. This gives the protein CAISEGSSGTYNEQFF.

This clonotype was picked up many times. This chain links TRBV12-3 or TRBV12-4 with TRBJ1-1, with D possibly matching TRBD1 (5 bases). V gave up 5 bases and J gave up 1 base, with 14 bases separating them. This CDR3 has 15 residues. The CDR3 DNA reads TGTGCCAGCAGTGGCTTCCGGGACGGGAACACTGAAGCTTTCTTT. It specifies CASSGFRDGNTEAFF.

The chain joins TRBV9 to TRBJ2-5; no reliable D call. Trimming cost V 3 bases and J 3 bases, with 6 bases left between them. Germline-derived CDR1 and CDR2 are SGDLS and YYNGEE. The CDR3 contains 12 residues. The CDR3 here is CASSEGEETQYF. The DNA for the CDR3 is TGTGCCAGCAGCGAGGGCGAAGAGACCCAGTACTTC.

This clonotype has a single count. This sequence joins TRBV7-6 and TRBJ2-3; D not certain. Trimming took off 2 bases at V and 0 bases at J, with 3 bases between the two ends. Germline CDR1 and CDR2: SGHVS and FNYEAQ. This CDR3 region has 13 residues. CDR3 sequence: CASSLLSTDTQYF. The CDR3 DNA sequence: TGTGCCAGCAGCTTACTAAGCACAGATACGCAGTATTTT.

There are many counts of this clonotype. This chain uses TRBV7-8 with TRBJ1-6; D is ambiguous. The V and J ends lost 5 bases and 9 bases respectively, with 17 bases between them. Germline lookup yields CDR1 SGHVS and CDR2 FQNEAQ. The CDR3 has 15 residues. DNA of the CDR3: TGTGCCAGCAGCCCCAGGTCCGGACCGGGTTCACCCCTCCACTTT. Encoded protein: CASSPRSGPGSPLHF.

V and J are TRBV2 and TRBJ2-7; D remains unclear. The germline gives CDR1 SNHLY, CDR2 FYNNEI. The germline V and J ends were trimmed by 5 bases and 2 bases, with 13 bases remaining between them. The CDR3 extends over 14 amino acids. CDR3 in DNA: TGTGCCAGCAGTTTCGGTTCACCCCCCTACGAGCAGTACTTC. Encoded protein: CASSFGSPPYEQYF. The full variable domain, with the rest looked up from reference TRBV2 and TRBJ2-7, is EPEVTQTPSHQVTQMGQEVILRCVPISNHLYFYWYRQILGQKVEFLVSFYNNEISEKSEIFDDQFSVERPDGSNFTLKIRSTKLEDSAMYFCASSFGSPPYEQYFGPGTRLTVT.

The rearrangement uses TRBV7-6 and TRBJ2-7; no clear D. Trimming took off 1 base at V and 3 bases at J, with 7 bases between the two ends. CDR1 is SGHVS and CDR2 is FNYEAQ in the germline V gene. The CDR3 has 13 amino acids. CDR3 amino acids: CASSLGEYYEQYF. In nucleotides, the CDR3 is TGTGCCAGCAGCTTAGGGGAATACTACGAGCAGTACTTC. The full variable domain, rest sourced from reference TRBV7-6 and TRBJ2-7, is GAGVSQSPRYKVTKRGQDVALRCDPISGHVSLYWYRQALGQGPEFLTYFNYEAQQDKSGLPNDRFSAERPEGSISTLTIQRTEQRDSAMYRCASSLGEYYEQYFGPGTRLTVT.

V gene TRBV19 combines with J gene TRBJ2-1, with D hard to call. The CDR3 has 11 residues. The germline V gene encodes CDR1 LNHDA and CDR2 SQIVND (reference sequence). Trimming cost V 6 bases and J 7 bases, with 7 bases left between them. The CDR3 sequence: CASSTFNEQFF. As DNA, the CDR3 is TGTGCCAGTAGCACGTTTAATGAGCAGTTCTTC.

This clonotype appeared once. The V gene is TRBV7-9, the J gene TRBJ2-5; maybe TRBD1 (6 bases). The V and J ends lost 6 bases and 2 bases respectively, with 7 bases between them. CDR1 SEHNR and CDR2 FQNEAQ come from the germline V gene (reference sequence). The CDR3 has 12 residues. This CDR3 is CASRTGQETQYF. CDR3 in DNA: TGTGCCAGCAGGACAGGTCAAGAGACCCAGTACTTC.

The V and J genes are TRBV7-9 and TRBJ1-5, with D unclear. Germline V lookup: CDR1 SEHNR, CDR2 FQNEAQ (reference sequence). The CDR3 extends over 13 amino acids. The V and J ends lost 5 bases and 6 bases respectively, with 11 bases between them. In DNA, the CDR3 is TGTGCCAGCAGCCTCGACGGGCCTCAGCCCCAGCATTTT. Protein product: CASSLDGPQPQHF.

This clonotype came up a few times. The CDR3 bases are TGTGCCAGTAGTATAAGCATGAACACCGGGGAGCTGTTTTTT. It codes for CASSISMNTGELFF. The chain has TRBV19 and TRBJ2-2; no firm D call. The CDR3 runs 14 residues. Trimming shortened V by 2 bases and J by 1 base, and 5 bases separated the two germline ends. Germline CDR1 reads LNHDA; CDR2 reads SQIVND (reference sequence).

The chain is built from TRBV11-2 and TRBJ2-5, with 9 bases matching TRBD1. The CDR3 has 15 amino acids. Germline V CDR1 and CDR2: SGHAT, FQNNGV. After removal of 5 bases from V and 4 bases from J, the junction contained 8 bases not matched to a gene. The CDR3 sequence is CASSLGTGKGETQYF. For the CDR3, the DNA is TGTGCCAGCAGCCTAGGGACAGGGAAGGGAGAGACCCAGTACTTC.

This chain joins TRBV10-1 and TRBJ1-1; no definite D call. Germline CDR1 WNHNN, CDR2 SYGVQD (reference sequence). The CDR3 spans 15 residues. Trimming pared 2 bases from V and 1 base from J, leaving 11 bases between. The CDR3 here is CASSEGGASNTEAFF. In DNA, the CDR3 is TGCGCCAGCAGTGAGGGAGGCGCCTCGAACACTGAAGCTTTCTTT.

The chain joins TRBV10-2 to TRBJ2-2, with unresolved D. V shed 4 bases and J shed 2 bases, with 14 bases lying between them. The CDR3 runs 16 residues. Germline-derived CDR1 and CDR2 are WSHSY and SAAADI. The CDR3 protein is CASSALNTANTGELFF. The CDR3 DNA follows: TGCGCCAGCAGTGCATTGAACACAGCTAACACCGGGGAGCTGTTTTTT.

V usage is TRBV28 and J usage is TRBJ2-1; no definite D call. This CDR3 is built from 15 residues. Germline CDR1 reads MDHEN; CDR2 reads SYDVKM. The V end was cut by 7 bases, the J end by 0 bases, with 13 bases between. In DNA form, the CDR3 reads TGTGCCAGCACCTCCAGGAAGAGCTCCTACAATGAGCAGTTCTTC. It is translated as CASTSRKSSYNEQFF.

CDR3 bases: TGTGCCAGCAGCCCAATGACAGGGACGGGTGAGCAGTACTTC. It translates to CASSPMTGTGEQYF. The chain is built from TRBV7-6 and TRBJ2-7; TRBD1 agrees at 7 bases. The trim removed 5 bases at V and 7 bases at J, leaving 11 bases unmatched. Germline V gene data show CDR1 as SGHVS and CDR2 as FNYEAQ. The CDR3 runs 14 residues.

This clonotype was observed at least ten times. The V and J genes are TRBV12-3 or TRBV12-4 and TRBJ2-7; 7 bases are a match to TRBD1. The trim removed 4 bases at V and 7 bases at J, leaving 10 bases unmatched. The CDR3 loop spans 14 amino acids. CDR3 bases: TGTGCCAGCAGTTCGGGGCAGGGGGTGCAAGAGCAGTACTTC. This sequence encodes CASSSGQGVQEQYF.

The chain combines TRBV14 with TRBJ1-2, with D unresolved. V dropped 4 bases and J dropped 3 bases, with 6 bases sitting between them. CDR3 length equals 12 residues. CDR1 is SGHDN and CDR2 is FVKESK in the germline V gene. The CDR3 nucleotides are TGTGCCAGCAGCCTGTATGACTATGGCTACACCTTC. Encoded protein: CASSLYDYGYTF. The full variable domain, in which reference TRBV14 and TRBJ1-2 provide the parts outside the CDR3, is EAGVTQFPSHSVIEKGQTVTLRCDPISGHDNLYWYRRVMGKEIKFLLHFVKESKQDESGMPNNRFLAERTGGTYSTLKVQPAELEDSGVYFCASSLYDYGYTFGSGTRLTVV.

V gene TRBV19 combines with J gene TRBJ2-2, with TRBD1 matching 9 bases. The germline CDR1 and CDR2 sequences are LNHDA and SQIVND (reference sequence). J lost 0 bases, V lost 6 bases, and 2 bases had no gene match. The length of the CDR3 is 15 residues. DNA of the CDR3: TGTGCCAGTAGAGGACAGGGGACGAACACCGGGGAGCTGTTTTTT. This translates into CASRGQGTNTGELFF. Filled out from reference TRBV19 and TRBJ2-2, the complete variable domain reads DGGITQSPKYLFRKEGQNVTLSCEQNLNHDAMYWYRQDPGQGLRLIYYSQIVNDFQKGDIAEGYSVSREKKESFPLTVTSAQKNPTAFYLCASRGQGTNTGELFFGEGSRLTVL.

This clonotype was seen at least ten times. V usage is TRBV19 and J usage is TRBJ2-1, with TRBD2 matching 11 bases. Germline CDR1 and CDR2: LNHDA and SQIVND (reference sequence). The V and J ends lost 1 base and 1 base, in that order; junction bases with no gene match: 9. The CDR3 is made up of 19 amino acids. The CDR3: CASSIALRGLAGSYNEQFF. The CDR3 nucleotides read TGTGCCAGTAGTATAGCCCTACGAGGACTAGCGGGTTCCTACAATGAGCAGTTCTTC.

The chain is built from TRBV7-6 and TRBJ1-2, with D possibly matching TRBD1 (6 bases). The CDR3 contains 12 residues. V lost 4 bases and J lost 7, with 10 bases in between. Germline V gene data show CDR1 as SGHVS and CDR2 as FNYEAQ. The CDR3 DNA is TGTGCCAGCAGCTCTCAGGGGAGTGGCTACACCTTC. It is translated as CASSSQGSGYTF. Supplemented by reference TRBV7-6 and TRBJ1-2, the full variable domain reads GAGVSQSPRYKVTKRGQDVALRCDPISGHVSLYWYRQALGQGPEFLTYFNYEAQQDKSGLPNDRFSAERPEGSISTLTIQRTEQRDSAMYRCASSSQGSGYTFGSGTRLTVV.

This clonotype has more than one count but fewer than ten. The rearrangement joins TRBV2 to TRBJ2-7; the D gene could be TRBD1 or TRBD2 (5 bases each). The length of the CDR3 is 13 residues. V was shortened by 4 bases and J by 3 bases, with 10 bases between the two germline ends. Germline V gene lookup returns CDR1 SNHLY and CDR2 FYNNEI. The CDR3, as DNA: TGTGCCAGCAGTGGTGTGGGGGACTACGAGCAGTACTTC. Residues: CASSGVGDYEQYF. Full variable domain (remainder filled in from reference TRBV2 and TRBJ2-7): EPEVTQTPSHQVTQMGQEVILRCVPISNHLYFYWYRQILGQKVEFLVSFYNNEISEKSEIFDDQFSVERPDGSNFTLKIRSTKLEDSAMYFCASSGVGDYEQYFGPGTRLTVT.

This clonotype was seen a handful of times. The chain employs TRBV5-1 and TRBJ2-4, with TRBD2 matching over 14 bases. The CDR3 consists of 19 residues. Germline V CDR1 and CDR2: SGHRS, YFSETQ. V lost 4 bases to trimming and J lost 1 base; unmatched junction nucleotides: 10. The CDR3 here is CASSPTTSGRAGAKNIQYF. The CDR3 DNA sequence: TGCGCCAGCAGCCCGACGACTAGCGGGAGGGCCGGGGCCAAAAACATTCAGTACTTC.

The J gene is TRBJ1-2, the V gene TRBV7-9; 7 nucleotides match TRBD1. The germline V gene encodes CDR1 SEHNR and CDR2 FQNEAQ (reference sequence). This CDR3 is built from 14 residues. Trimming took 6 bases from V and 4 from J; bases not matched to a gene: 8. The CDR3 protein is CASSPPGQVYGYTF. The CDR3 coding sequence is TGTGCCAGCAGTCCCCCCGGACAGGTCTATGGCTACACCTTC.

This chain links TRBV10-3 with TRBJ1-2; no clear D gene. The CDR3 is 13 residues long. From germline, CDR1 is ENHRY and CDR2 SYGVKD. Trimming stripped 6 bases from V and 2 bases from J, with 10 bases between. The CDR3 here is CAISPDGNYGYTF. For the CDR3, the DNA is TGTGCCATCAGCCCGGACGGGAACTATGGCTACACCTTC.

This chain joins TRBV7-2 and TRBJ2-7, with 8 bases matching TRBD2. The V gene's germline CDR1 is SGHTA and CDR2 FQGNSA. The CDR3 loop spans 15 amino acids. V lost 7 bases, J lost 4 bases, and 12 bases stayed unmatched. The CDR3 protein is CASTNYGGGRYEQYF. The CDR3 nucleotides are TGTGCCAGCACCAACTACGGCGGCGGGAGGTACGAGCAGTACTTC. Full variable domain (outside the CDR3, taken from reference TRBV7-2 and TRBJ2-7): GAGVSQSPSNKVTEKGKDVELRCDPISGHTALYWYRQSLGQGLEFLIYFQGNSAPDKSGLPSDRFSAERTGGSVSTLTIQRTQQEDSAVYLCASTNYGGGRYEQYFGPGTRLTVT.

This rearrangement joins TRBV7-3 to TRBJ2-2; tentatively, D is TRBD2 (5 bases). Looked up from germline, CDR1 is SGHTA and CDR2 is FQGTGA. The CDR3 length is 13 residues. V was trimmed by 8 bases and J by 7 bases, leaving 14 bases between them. CDR3 in amino acids: CASSDSPGGELFF. The CDR3 DNA sequence: TGTGCCAGCTCGGACTCGCCAGGCGGGGAGCTGTTTTTT.

The chain recombines TRBV19 with TRBJ1-2; no reliable D call. V gave up 3 bases and J gave up 2 bases, with 10 bases separating them. This CDR3 spans 14 amino acids. CDR1 LNHDA and CDR2 SQIVND come from the germline V gene (reference sequence). The CDR3 spells CASSMTGNNYGYTF. DNA for the CDR3: TGTGCCAGTAGTATGACGGGGAACAACTATGGCTACACCTTC.